This is a list of T cell receptor beta chains from one sample in a study of CD8+CD57+ T cells in acquired aplastic anemia. TCRdb re-derived calls from the reads in MiXCR, one entry per CDR3 protein. The sample carries more than 150,000 distinct CDR3 sequences, 45% to 60% recorded once. Sequencing used sorted CD4+, CD8+, or CD8+CD57+ T cells (not recorded which) from PBMCs. The receptors shown here come from a human donor with aplastic anemia. Both conserved end residues are part of each CDR3. Fields, in order: clone size, J gene, V gene, D gene, CDR3 DNA, CDR3 protein. D genes are given only for firm matches. Some rows mark clone size as missing; the rest say once, few, many or name a class of expanded clone.

.,TRBJ2-3,TRBV12-3/TRBV12-4,TRBD2,TGTGCCAGCAGAACCCCCTACCCGGGACTAGCGGGGGTGGGCACAGATACGCAGTATTTT,CASRTPYPGLAGVGTDTQYF
.,TRBJ1-1,TRBV25-1,.,TGTGCCAGCACCACTGAAAGGGCTGAAGCTTTCTTT,CASTTERAEAFF
many,TRBJ2-5,TRBV5-4,.,TGTGCCAGCAGCTTGGCGGGGGTGGAGACCCAGTACTTC,CASSLAGVETQYF
.,TRBJ1-1,TRBV7-7,.,TGTGCCAGCAGCATGACATTGAACACTGAAGCTTTCTTT,CASSMTLNTEAFF
.,TRBJ2-3,TRBV19,TRBD2,TGTGCCAGTACAACGAGCGGGGGCTCCACAGATACGCAGTATTTT,CASTTSGGSTDTQYF
many,TRBJ2-3,TRBV10-1,TRBD2,TGCGCCAGCGCCCGGGGGGGTCCTCCCGATACGCAGTATTTT,CASARGGPPDTQYF
many,TRBJ2-2,TRBV5-1,.,TGCGCCAGCAGCCTCAATCCGGACCGAGGAGAGCTGTTTTTT,CASSLNPDRGELFF
many,TRBJ2-5,TRBV18,TRBD1,TGTGCCAGCTCACCGACAGGGGGTGGTGGAGAGACCCAGTACTTC,CASSPTGGGGETQYF
.,TRBJ1-1,TRBV19,TRBD1,TGTGCCAAGCCCCGGGACAGGGACACTGAAGCTTTCTTT,CAKPRDRDTEAFF
many,TRBJ2-2,TRBV7-6,.,TGTGCCAGCAGCCCTGGACGGGCGAACACCGGGGAGCTGTTTTTT,CASSPGRANTGELFF
.,TRBJ1-5,TRBV2,.,TGTGCCAGCATGTTTAGTGCGGGCAATCAGCCCCAGCATTTT,CASMFSAGNQPQHF
many,TRBJ2-1,TRBV10-3,.,TGTGCCAGCAGTGAAGAGAGCAGACTGTTCTCCTACAATGAGCAGTTCTTC,CASSEESRLFSYNEQFF
many,TRBJ2-1,TRBV6-1,.,TGTGCCAGCAGTGAAAATAGCGCCCAAACGGGGCAGTTCTTC,CASSENSAQTGQFF
.,TRBJ1-5,TRBV10-3,.,TGTGCCAGCAGGAACAGGAATCAGCCCCAGCACTTT,CASRNRNQPQHF
few,TRBJ2-3,TRBV19,.,TGTGCCAGTAGTGCAGGGACCATAATGACAGATACGCAGTATTTT,CASSAGTIMTDTQYF
.,TRBJ2-7,TRBV29-1,TRBD2,TGCAGCGTTGAAGACCCTAGCGGGGTCAACGAGCAGTACTTC,CSVEDPSGVNEQYF
.,TRBJ2-6,TRBV11-2,.,TGTGCCAGCAGCTTAGAAGGGCAGGCTGGAGCCAACGTCCTGACTTTC,CASSLEGQAGANVLTF
.,TRBJ2-1,TRBV19,.,TGTGCCATTAAGACAGATTATCACAATGAGCAGTTCTTC,CAIKTDYHNEQFF
once,TRBJ1-1,TRBV10-3,.,TGTGCCATCAGCAAGACAGGTCTGAACACTGAAGCTTTCTTT,CAISKTGLNTEAFF
few,TRBJ2-7,TRBV6-1,.,TGTGCCAGCAGGGACAGAACCTACGAGCAGTACTTC,CASRDRTYEQYF
.,TRBJ1-1,TRBV10-3,.,TGTGCCATCACCTCTGAGCCAGAGGCCGCTGAAGCTTTCTTT,CAITSEPEAAEAFF
.,TRBJ2-7,TRBV7-4,.,TGTGCCAGCGCCAGCAGCTACGAGCAGTACTTC,CASASSYEQYF
.,TRBJ2-6,TRBV19,.,TGTGCCAGTAGTATAGCGGCCGGCTCTGGGGCCAACGTCCTGACTTTC,CASSIAAGSGANVLTF